The 32 T cell receptor beta chains below come from one sample, sequenced in a study of CD8+CD57+ T cells in acquired aplastic anemia. Before being chosen for sequencing, patients had shown CD8+CD57+ cell expansion by flow cytometry. The use of genomic DNA as template underpinned the TCR beta VDJ and CDR3 profiling. TCRdb redid the calling of the reads with MiXCR, one entry per CDR3 protein. The data show approximately 220,000 distinct CDR3 sequences, more than 45% seen once. The material sequenced was sorted CD4+, CD8+, or CD8+CD57+ T cells (not recorded which) from PBMCs. The origin of the receptors is a human donor with aplastic anemia.

Notes on this clonotype: A junction end diverges from the germline sequence, so it may reflect a read error. The chain combines TRBV24-1 with TRBJ2-5; TRBD2 matches at 16 bases. Germline CDR1 and CDR2: KGHDR and SFDVKD. The CDR3 totals 17 residues. The CDR3 here is CASSEQGTSGGVETQYF. In nucleotides, the CDR3 is TGTGCCAGCAGTGAGCAAGGGACTAGCGGGGGGGTCGAGACCCAGTACTTC.

This clonotype was found many times. The chain recombines TRBV7-2 with TRBJ1-4; 8 nucleotides match TRBD1. The CDR3 is 16 amino acids. V lost 5 bases and J lost 6; bases outside the gene matches: 11. Per germline, CDR1 SGHTA and CDR2 FQGNSA. In DNA, the CDR3 is TGTGCCAGCAGCCTGAGGACAGGGCTGGTTGATGAAAAACTGTTTTTT. Its translation: CASSLRTGLVDEKLFF.

This clonotype was seen at least ten times. The chain carries TRBV24-1 and TRBJ1-5; 9 nucleotides match TRBD1. Germline CDR1 KGHDR, CDR2 SFDVKD. The CDR3 is 14 amino acids. J lost 3 bases, V lost 12 bases, and 8 bases had no gene match. CDR3 loop: CASQDRGDNQPQHF. In nucleotides, the CDR3 is TGTGCCTCCCAGGACAGGGGAGACAATCAGCCCCAGCATTTT.

This clonotype was seen just once. The chain recombines TRBV19 with TRBJ2-1; 7 bases are a match to TRBD2. The germline V gene has CDR1 LNHDA and CDR2 SQIVND (reference sequence). The CDR3 runs to 15 residues. V lost 1 base to trimming and J lost 4 bases; unmatched junction nucleotides: 4. The CDR3 loop is CASSIVGGGYNEQFF. DNA for the CDR3: TGTGCCAGTAGTATAGTCGGCGGGGGTTACAATGAGCAGTTCTTC.

This clonotype was detected many times. V is TRBV20-1 and J is TRBJ2-5; TRBD2 matches at 11 bases. This CDR3 comprises 16 residues. Looked up from germline, CDR1 is DFQATT and CDR2 is SNEGSKA (reference sequence). The ends lost 1 base at V and 5 bases at J; junction bases unmatched: 9. In DNA, the CDR3 is TGCAGTGCTAGAGGCCCTACTAGCGGGAGTATGGAGACCCAGTACTTC. Its protein is CSARGPTSGSMETQYF.

This clonotype was recorded many times. The chain recombines TRBV7-8 with TRBJ2-6; D tentatively fits TRBD1 or TRBD2 (5 bases each). CDR3 length: 18 residues. Between the trimmed V and J ends, which lost 1 base and 0 bases, there was a span of 13 bases. Per germline, CDR1 SGHVS and CDR2 FQNEAQ. The CDR3 DNA sequence: TGTGCCAGCAGCTTAGTTGGCAGGGACCGCTCTGGGGCCAACGTCCTGACTTTC. Amino acid sequence: CASSLVGRDRSGANVLTF.

The gene calls are TRBV2 and TRBJ1-6; no definite D call. Trimming took off 6 bases at V and 8 bases at J, with 8 bases between the two ends. The CDR3 spans 12 residues. Germline lookup yields CDR1 SNHLY and CDR2 FYNNEI. Here the CDR3 reads CASRTYYSPLHF. The CDR3 DNA reads TGTGCCAGCAGGACATACTATTCACCCCTCCACTTT.

In its sample, this clonotype was seen many times. V usage is TRBV4-2 and J usage is TRBJ2-7; no definite D call. The CDR3 covers 13 residues. Per the germline V gene, CDR1 is LGHNA and CDR2 is YNFKEQ. The germline V and J ends were trimmed by 0 bases and 7 bases, with 10 bases remaining between them. DNA of the CDR3: TGTGCCAGCAGCCAAGACACCACCGCTGAGCAGTACTTC. It codes for CASSQDTTAEQYF.

V is TRBV4-1 and J is TRBJ2-5, with D possibly TRBD1 on 6 matching bases. The J call may be mistaken, given a closer DNA end match to TRBJ2-1. The CDR3 sequence is 16 residues long. Germline CDR1 reads MGHRA; CDR2 reads YSYEKL. CDR3 DNA sequence: TGCGCCAGCAGCCAAGGGCCCCCGGGACATATCAATGAGCAGTTCTTC. Amino acids: CASSQGPPGHINEQFF.

A few counts support this clonotype. The chain joins TRBV20-1 to TRBJ1-2; D is undetermined. Looked up from germline, CDR1 is DFQATT and CDR2 is SNEGSKA (reference sequence). The CDR3 extends over 14 amino acids. The V gene lost 6 bases and the J gene lost 0 bases, with 14 bases spanning the gap. The CDR3 bases are TGCAGTGCCCCGTCGGGAGAAGCTAACTATGGCTACACCTTC. This encodes CSAPSGEANYGYTF.

This clonotype has only a few counts. This chain's CDR3 is CASSVVGGGYTF. The CDR3, as DNA: TGTGCCAGCAGCGTAGTAGGGGGTGGCTACACCTTC. J is TRBJ1-2 and V is TRBV9; TRBD1 is a possible D gene (6 bases). V was trimmed by 0 bases and J by 7 bases, leaving 7 bases between them. Germline V gene lookup returns CDR1 SGDLS and CDR2 YYNGEE. There are 12 residues in the CDR3. The full variable domain, its missing parts supplied by reference TRBV9 and TRBJ1-2, is DSGVTQTPKHLITATGQRVTLRCSPRSGDLSVYWYQQSLDQGLQFLIQYYNGEERAKGNILERFSAQQFPDLHSELNLSSLELGDSALYFCASSVVGGGYTFGSGTRLTVV.

The genes are TRBV6-5 and TRBJ2-5, with 7 bases fitting TRBD1. In germline, CDR1 is MNHEY, CDR2 SVGAGI. This CDR3 contains 13 residues. J lost 6 bases, V lost 3 bases, and 4 bases had no gene match. CDR3 sequence reads: CASSYTRGKTQYF. CDR3 nucleotide sequence: TGTGCCAGCAGTTATACCAGGGGGAAGACCCAGTACTTC.

There are many counts of this clonotype. The chain's CDR3 is CASSLGPSGAGETQYF. The CDR3 nucleotides are TGTGCCAGCAGCTTAGGGCCCAGCGGGGCTGGGGAGACCCAGTACTTC. V and J are TRBV7-9 and TRBJ2-5, with TRBD2 identical over 7 bases. V trimming: 1 base; J trimming: 5 bases; junction bases outside the gene matches: 10. The CDR3 runs to 16 residues. Germline assignment: CDR1 SEHNR and CDR2 FQNEAQ (reference sequence).

This clonotype has ten or more counts. The chain links TRBV2 to TRBJ2-5; 9 nucleotides match TRBD1. V trimming: 10 bases; J trimming: 4 bases; junction bases outside the gene matches: 4. CDR1 is SNHLY, CDR2 FYNNEI, per germline. The CDR3 runs 12 residues. CDR3 sequence: CATRTGVETQYF. DNA for the CDR3: TGTGCCACCCGGACAGGGGTAGAGACCCAGTACTTC.

The chain combines TRBV29-1 with TRBJ1-2; 7 nucleotides match TRBD1. V shed 3 bases and J 4 bases; nucleotides not matched to a gene: 5. This CDR3 has 13 amino acids. Germline values: CDR1 SQVTM, CDR2 ANQGSEA. CDR3 amino acids: CSVDGQASYGYTF. CDR3 coding DNA: TGCAGCGTTGACGGACAGGCGAGCTATGGCTACACCTTC.

This clonotype has ten or more counts. This chain links TRBV5-1 with TRBJ1-2, with D perhaps matching TRBD1 (6 bases). Germline CDR1 is SGHRS and CDR2 is YFSETQ. The V end lost 0 bases, the J end lost 3 bases, and 9 bases lay between the germline ends. This CDR3 comprises 14 residues. This CDR3 reads CASSLDRVDYGYTF. CDR3 coding DNA: TGCGCCAGCAGCTTGGACAGGGTAGACTATGGCTACACCTTC.

The chain links TRBV6-9 to TRBJ1-6; D is unclear. This CDR3 is 13 amino acids long. Trimming removed 5 bases from V and 10 bases from J, with 12 bases in between. Germline CDR1 and CDR2: MNHGY and SVAAGI. CDR3 bases: TGTGCCAGCAGTGCGGTACTTGAATCACCCCTCCACTTT. Protein product: CASSAVLESPLHF.

There are a few counts of this clonotype. The chain employs TRBV15 and TRBJ2-7; 9 bases match TRBD1. Germline CDR1 and CDR2: LNHNV and YYDKDF (reference sequence). The V segment lost 3 bases and the J segment 4 bases; nucleotides outside the gene matches: 1. The CDR3 runs to 13 residues. The CDR3 DNA reads as TGTGCCACCAGCAGTGGACAGGGGTACGAGCAGTACTTC. It is translated as CATSSGQGYEQYF.

This clonotype was found many times. The chain recombines TRBV15 with TRBJ1-6, with D unclear. Germline loops: CDR1 LNHNV, CDR2 YYDKDF (reference sequence). This CDR3 is 16 amino acids long. The germline V and J ends were trimmed by 0 bases and 8 bases, with 14 bases remaining between them. The CDR3, as DNA: TGTGCCACCAGCAGAGATCGATCGGCGGCTGATTCACCCCTCCACTTT. It is translated as CATSRDRSAADSPLHF.

This chain joins TRBV24-1 and TRBJ2-3, with 10 bases identical to TRBD2. V trimming: 1 base; J trimming: 5 bases; junction bases outside the gene matches: 5. The CDR3 contains 16 residues. Per germline, CDR1 KGHDR and CDR2 SFDVKD. The CDR3: CATSDLAGGQRDTQYF. Written as DNA, the CDR3 is TGTGCCACCAGTGATTTAGCGGGGGGGCAGAGAGATACGCAGTATTTT.

This clonotype was recorded many times. The chain uses TRBV2 and TRBJ1-1; D not resolved. Germline V gene lookup returns CDR1 SNHLY and CDR2 FYNNEI. V dropped 7 bases and J dropped 0 bases, with 15 bases sitting between them. This CDR3 has 15 amino acids. CDR3 DNA sequence: TGTGCCAGCATGGCCCGCGGAAACGTGAACACTGAAGCTTTCTTT. This codes for CASMARGNVNTEAFF.

This clonotype showed up just a few times. This may be a read error, as it is one base from a much larger clone. This chain links TRBV6-1 with TRBJ2-7; a possible D gene is TRBD2 (5 bases). The CDR3 contains 16 residues. Germline V CDR1 and CDR2: MNHNS, SASEGT. The chain's CDR3 is CAGSEAAGSGSYEQYF. The DNA for the CDR3 is TGTGCCGGCAGTGAAGCTGCCGGGTCGGGATCCTACGAGCAGTACTTC.

The sample holds many counts of this clonotype. This chain connects TRBV12-3 or TRBV12-4 to TRBJ2-7, with 7 bases fitting TRBD1. After removal of 3 bases from V and 4 bases from J, the junction contained 12 bases not matched to a gene. The CDR3 contains 16 residues. CDR3 sequence: CASSFSFGTDTYEQYF. The CDR3 DNA follows: TGTGCCAGCAGTTTTTCCTTTGGGACAGACACGTACGAGCAGTACTTC.

V and J are TRBV20-1 and TRBJ2-7, with 8 bases matching TRBD2. The CDR3 sequence is 15 residues long. Germline-derived CDR1 and CDR2 are DFQATT and SNEGSKA (reference sequence). Germline trimming cut 0 bases from V and 2 bases from J; bases unmatched to any gene: 6. CDR3 amino acids: CSARDIQRGTYEQYF. The CDR3 DNA reads as TGCAGTGCTAGAGATATCCAGCGGGGGACCTACGAGCAGTACTTC.

This sequence joins TRBV24-1 and TRBJ1-2; D gene unclear. Germline CDR1 is KGHDR and CDR2 is SFDVKD. This CDR3 is built from 14 residues. Trimming took off 0 bases at V and 8 bases at J, with 12 bases between the two ends. The CDR3 coding sequence is TGTGCCACCAGTGATTTGCGAAGTTTCGGAGGCTACACCTTC. As protein: CATSDLRSFGGYTF.

Remarks on this clonotype: One base away lies a much larger clone, so this may be a sequencing read error. This CDR3 fails to terminate in the conserved phenylalanine or tryptophan, so it likely reflects a read error. The rearrangement joins TRBV4-1 to TRBJ1-1, with D perhaps matching TRBD1 (5 bases). Germline assignment: CDR1 MGHRA and CDR2 YSYEKL. CDR3 length: 15 amino acids. Trimming left V 6 bases short and J 0 bases short, with 14 bases between. This CDR3 is CASSTSPGLNTEAFL. The CDR3 DNA follows: TGCGCCAGCAGTACTTCCCCGGGACTGAACACTGAAGCTTTCTTG.

There are many counts of this clonotype. This rearrangement joins TRBV5-6 to TRBJ2-5, with D tentatively TRBD2 (5 bases). CDR1 and CDR2 from the germline V gene are SGHDT and YYEEEE. V was shortened by 4 bases and J by 0 bases, with 10 bases between the two germline ends. This CDR3 has 14 amino acids. The CDR3 DNA reads TGTGCCAGCAGCCCGGAGGAGGACCAAGAGACCCAGTACTTC. It codes for CASSPEEDQETQYF.

Only a few counts were recorded for this clonotype. The chain uses TRBV6-2 or TRBV6-3 and TRBJ1-5; possible D gene TRBD1, 5 bases. The CDR3 totals 17 residues. V was trimmed by 1 base and J by 0 bases, leaving 13 bases between them. Germline CDR1 is MNHEY and CDR2 is SVGEGT. As DNA, the CDR3 is TGTGCCAGCAGTTACTTCTCCGGGGGACGTAGCAATCAGCCCCAGCATTTT. It yields the protein CASSYFSGGRSNQPQHF.

The gene calls are TRBV15 and TRBJ1-1; D is ambiguous. The CDR3 runs 11 residues. Germline values: CDR1 LNHNV, CDR2 YYDKDF (reference sequence). The V and J ends lost 5 bases and 10 bases respectively, with 11 bases between them. The CDR3 bases are TGTGCCACCAGCTATACGGGAGTAGCTTTCTTT. The encoded protein is CATSYTGVAFF.

The J gene is TRBJ2-7, the V gene TRBV29-1; D is possibly TRBD2 (5 bases). The CDR3 length is 12 residues. Germline V gene sequence: CDR1 SQVTM, CDR2 ANQGSEA. The V end lost 6 bases, the J end lost 2 bases, and 11 bases lay between the germline ends. The CDR3 DNA follows: TGCAGCGTGGCCCGAGGGCCCTACGAGCAGTACTTC. This sequence encodes CSVARGPYEQYF.

The genes are TRBV10-2 and TRBJ1-1, with D possibly matching TRBD1 (5 bases). The CDR3 spans 11 residues. CDR1 is WSHSY and CDR2 is SAAADI in the germline V gene. V dropped 7 bases and J dropped 6 bases, with 9 bases sitting between them. In nucleotides, the CDR3 is TGCGCCAGCAACCAGGGCTCTGAAGCTTTCTTT. It codes for CASNQGSEAFF.

This clonotype was detected ten times or more. The chain couples TRBV20-1 to TRBJ1-2; the match to TRBD1 covers 8 bases. CDR3 length equals 13 residues. Trimming removed 3 bases from V and 1 base from J; junction bases left unmatched: 1. Germline values: CDR1 DFQATT, CDR2 SNEGSKA (reference sequence). CDR3 region: CSARDRVNYGYTF. The CDR3 DNA sequence: TGCAGTGCTAGGGACAGGGTTAACTATGGCTACACCTTC.